The 26 T cell receptor beta chains below all came from one sample that was sequenced in a study of OX40 agonist ivuxolimab in advanced cancers. The assay was immunoSEQ multiplex PCR, and TCRdb's table has in-frame clones only and misses some. The data show some 95,000 clones, roughly 89% seen once. The sequenced sample was CD4+ or CD8+ T cells sorted from blood, obtained in a trial of the OX40 agonist ivuxolimab. Source of these receptors: an adult with an advanced solid tumor such as melanoma, head and neck, liver or kidney cancer.

The genes are TRBV7-3 and TRBJ1-1; no reliable D call. This CDR3 has 14 amino acids. The germline V gene encodes CDR1 SGHTA and CDR2 FQGTGA. Trimming pared 7 bases from V and 1 base from J, leaving 13 bases between. In nucleotides, the CDR3 is TGTGCCAGCACCCTCGGGAGGCAGAACACTGAAGCTTTCTTT. It codes for CASTLGRQNTEAFF.

This CDR3 reads CASSLDGQHNEKLFF. In DNA, the CDR3 is TGCGCCAGCAGCTTGGATGGGCAGCACAATGAAAAACTGTTTTTT. J is TRBJ1-4 and V is TRBV5-1; D remains unclear. CDR1 and CDR2 (germline): SGHRS, YFSETQ. The CDR3 has 15 residues. Trimming took off 0 bases at V and 5 bases at J, with 11 bases between the two ends.

The chain uses TRBV2 and TRBJ2-7, with D perhaps matching TRBD1 (6 bases). CDR1 is SNHLY and CDR2 is FYNNEI in the germline V gene. Trimming removed 3 bases at V and 9 bases at J, with 9 bases between. CDR3 length: 11 residues. The CDR3 loop reads CASSDYRAQYF. Written as DNA, the CDR3 is TGTGCCAGCAGTGATTACAGGGCGCAGTACTTC.

The V gene is TRBV9, the J gene TRBJ2-7, with 7 bases matching TRBD2. V lost 0 bases to trimming and J lost 5 bases; unmatched junction nucleotides: 5. The CDR3 runs to 14 residues. The germline V gene has CDR1 SGDLS and CDR2 YYNGEE. In nucleotides, the CDR3 is TGTGCCAGCAGCGTAGTGGGGACTACAAACGAGCAGTACTTC. Translated: CASSVVGTTNEQYF.

This clone showed up just a few times. The rearrangement links TRBV5-1 to TRBJ1-1, with a tentative D call TRBD1 (5 bases). The CDR3 consists of 13 residues. Trimming took 6 bases from V and 1 from J, leaving 10 bases between them. CDR1 and CDR2 (germline): SGHRS, YFSETQ. In DNA form, the CDR3 reads TGCGCCAGCAAAAACGGGACGAACACTGAAGCTTTCTTT. Protein product: CASKNGTNTEAFF.

The V gene is TRBV5-5, the J gene TRBJ1-2; perhaps TRBD1 as D (5 bases). Germline assignment: CDR1 SGHKS and CDR2 YYEKEE (reference sequence). The CDR3 is 12 amino acids. The ends were cut back, 2 bases at V and 5 bases at J, with 7 bases in the middle. This CDR3 is CASSFQGYGYTF. CDR3 bases: TGTGCCAGCAGCTTCCAGGGATATGGCTACACCTTC.

As to this clone: The CDR3 carries no conserved terminal phenylalanine or tryptophan, so it likely arises from a read error. The chain recombines TRBV2 with TRBJ1-6; no firm D call. The CDR3 has 15 amino acids. V dropped 1 base and J dropped 6 bases, with 10 bases sitting between them. CDR1 and CDR2 from the germline V gene are SNHLY and FYNNEI. The CDR3 DNA is TGTGCCAGCAGTGAAGGGCCGGTGGGTAATTCACCCCTCCACCTT. It is translated as CASSEGPVGNSPLHL.

The chain joins TRBV5-1 to TRBJ2-5; 7 bases map to TRBD1. The CDR3 runs to 16 residues. Germline V gene lookup returns CDR1 SGHRS and CDR2 YFSETQ. The trim removed 5 bases at V and 1 base at J, leaving 11 bases unmatched. Here the CDR3 reads CASRRPYRGTQETQYF. Here the CDR3 DNA reads TGCGCCAGCAGGAGGCCCTACAGGGGAACCCAAGAGACCCAGTACTTC.

The CDR3 DNA sequence: TGTGCCAGCAGCGTTGACAGGGCGAACACCGGGGAGCTGTTTTTT. Protein: CASSVDRANTGELFF. The chain combines TRBV9 with TRBJ2-2; 7 nucleotides align to TRBD1. Trimming removed 2 bases from V and 0 bases from J; junction bases left unmatched: 1. This CDR3 is built from 15 residues. CDR1 and CDR2 from the germline V gene are SGDLS and YYNGEE.

V gene TRBV9 combines with J gene TRBJ2-3; maybe TRBD2 (5 bases). CDR1 is SGDLS and CDR2 is YYNGEE in the germline V gene. Trimming left V 6 bases short and J 4 bases short, with 21 bases between. CDR3 length: 16 residues. The CDR3 is CASTPGDYRLADTQYF. In nucleotides, the CDR3 is TGTGCCAGCACCCCGGGTGACTATCGGTTGGCAGATACGCAGTATTTT.

The V and J genes are TRBV28 and TRBJ1-4; unclear D gene. V was pared by 4 bases and J by 8 bases, with 14 bases between. Germline values: CDR1 MDHEN, CDR2 SYDVKM. The CDR3 is made up of 14 amino acids. In DNA form, the CDR3 reads TGTGCCAGCAGTTCCCAGCCTTCGGACGAAAAACTGTTTTTT. This gives the protein CASSSQPSDEKLFF. Filled out from reference TRBV28 and TRBJ1-4, the complete variable domain reads DVKVTQSSRYLVKRTGEKVFLECVQDMDHENMFWYRQDPGLGLRLIYFSYDVKMKEKGDIPEGYSVSREKKERFSLILESASTNQTSMYLCASSSQPSDEKLFFGSGTQLSVL.

The chain joins TRBV5-4 to TRBJ2-3; 8 positions match TRBD2. V lost 4 bases, J lost 2 bases, and 9 bases stayed unmatched. Per germline, CDR1 SGHNT and CDR2 YYREEE (reference sequence). The CDR3 runs 16 residues. The CDR3 region is CASSPREGFTTDTQYF. CDR3 bases: TGTGCCAGCAGCCCCCGGGAGGGGTTTACCACAGATACGCAGTATTTT.

Only one count was recorded for this clone. This specimen includes other DNA sequences encoding the same CDR3. The chain has TRBV5-1 and TRBJ2-2; TRBD1 matches at 7 bases. This CDR3 is 15 amino acids long. V shed 2 bases and J 0 bases; nucleotides not matched to a gene: 1. Germline CDR1 is SGHRS and CDR2 is YFSETQ. CDR3: CASSLGTANTGELFF. The DNA of the CDR3 is TGCGCCAGCAGCTTAGGGACAGCGAACACCGGGGAGCTGTTTTTT.

The chain couples TRBV28 to TRBJ1-3, with D unresolved. Trimming stripped 2 bases from V and 4 bases from J, with 15 bases between. The CDR3 sequence is 16 residues long. Germline CDR1 MDHEN, CDR2 SYDVKM. In DNA form, the CDR3 reads TGTGCCAGCAGTTTAGGAGGCGGGTCGACAGGAAACACCATATATTTT. Its protein is CASSLGGGSTGNTIYF.

The rearrangement uses TRBV5-8 and TRBJ1-6; a possible D gene is TRBD1 (6 bases). CDR1 SGHTS and CDR2 YDEGEE come from the germline V gene. The CDR3 spans 13 residues. V was cut by 4 bases and J by 10 bases, with 12 bases left in between. CDR3 in DNA: TGTGCCAGCAGCCACAGGGTGGGATCACCCCTCCACTTT. This translates into CASSHRVGSPLHF.

The genes are TRBV28 and TRBJ2-1; 9 positions match TRBD1. Germline V gives CDR1 MDHEN, CDR2 SYDVKM. The CDR3 consists of 15 residues. V shed 8 bases and J 10 bases; nucleotides not matched to a gene: 15. In nucleotides, the CDR3 is TGTGCCAGCGTTCAGCCGGGACAGGGACTGGGCGAGCAGTTCTTC. Protein sequence: CASVQPGQGLGEQFF.

The rearrangement links TRBV2 to TRBJ1-4; unclear D gene. The CDR3 runs to 13 residues. Germline values: CDR1 SNHLY, CDR2 FYNNEI. V was cut by 4 bases and J by 8 bases, with 11 bases left in between. This chain's CDR3 is CASSGPREEKLFF. CDR3 nucleotide sequence: TGTGCCAGCAGTGGCCCTCGGGAAGAAAAACTGTTTTTT. Supplemented by reference TRBV2 and TRBJ1-4, the full variable domain reads EPEVTQTPSHQVTQMGQEVILRCVPISNHLYFYWYRQILGQKVEFLVSFYNNEISEKSEIFDDQFSVERPDGSNFTLKIRSTKLEDSAMYFCASSGPREEKLFFGSGTQLSVL.

In this sample, this clone turned up a few times. The chain links TRBV9 to TRBJ1-1; D is unresolved. V dropped 0 bases and J dropped 1 base, with 10 bases sitting between them. From germline, CDR1 is SGDLS and CDR2 YYNGEE. CDR3 length equals 15 residues. The CDR3 bases are TGTGCCAGCAGCGTAGCTGGGATTGGGAACACTGAAGCTTTCTTT. This codes for CASSVAGIGNTEAFF.

The chain recombines TRBV9 with TRBJ1-4; the match to TRBD1 covers 10 bases. The germline V gene has CDR1 SGDLS and CDR2 YYNGEE. Losses at the gene ends were 2 bases for V and 3 bases for J; bases not matched to a gene: 10. The CDR3 contains 18 residues. CDR3 sequence: CASSVTPGQGTANEKLFF. The CDR3 DNA is TGTGCCAGCAGCGTCACTCCGGGACAGGGGACAGCTAATGAAAAACTGTTTTTT.

This CDR3 reads CASSPGAGDTGELFF. CDR3 nucleotide sequence: TGTGCCAGCAGCCCTGGAGCGGGCGACACCGGGGAGCTGTTTTTT. The genes are TRBV5-4 and TRBJ2-2; possibly TRBD2 for D (6 bases). There are 15 residues in the CDR3. V was pared by 4 bases and J by 3 bases, with 13 bases between. Per the germline V gene, CDR1 is SGHNT and CDR2 is YYREEE (reference sequence). The full variable domain, completed using reference TRBV5-4 and TRBJ2-2, is ETGVTQSPTHLIKTRGQQVTLRCSSQSGHNTVSWYQQALGQGPQFIFQYYREEENGRGNFPPRFSGLQFPNYSSELNVNALELDDSALYLCASSPGAGDTGELFFGEGSRLTVL.

The chain joins TRBV11-3 to TRBJ2-5; 7 nucleotides align to TRBD1. Losses at the gene ends were 4 bases for V and 5 bases for J; bases not matched to a gene: 10. The CDR3 is 15 amino acids. Germline CDR1 SGHNT, CDR2 YENEEA. The CDR3 sequence is CASSSGRGGPETQYF. CDR3 bases: TGTGCCAGCAGCTCGGGCCGAGGGGGCCCGGAGACCCAGTACTTC.

This clone was seen just once. The chain is built from TRBV19 and TRBJ1-2; 9 bases match TRBD1. Per germline, CDR1 LNHDA and CDR2 SQIVND (reference sequence). The CDR3 covers 16 residues. V shed 6 bases, J shed 8 bases, and the junction held 16 bases outside the gene matches. As DNA, the CDR3 is TGTGCCAGTAGATTACCGGGACAGGGTAAAGGAGGCGGCTACACCTTC. The encoded protein is CASRLPGQGKGGGYTF. The full variable domain, in which reference TRBV19 and TRBJ1-2 provide the parts outside the CDR3, is DGGITQSPKYLFRKEGQNVTLSCEQNLNHDAMYWYRQDPGQGLRLIYYSQIVNDFQKGDIAEGYSVSREKKESFPLTVTSAQKNPTAFYLCASRLPGQGKGGGYTFGSGTRLTVV.

The chain employs TRBV2 and TRBJ2-4, with TRBD1 identical over 9 bases. The CDR3 length is 15 residues. CDR1 SNHLY and CDR2 FYNNEI come from the germline V gene. V trimming: 4 bases; J trimming: 5 bases; junction bases outside the gene matches: 6. The DNA for the CDR3 is TGTGCCAGCAGTGTAGGACAGGGGTCCCAAAACATTCAGTACTTC. This codes for CASSVGQGSQNIQYF.

This clone was found once. The chain couples TRBV6-4 to TRBJ2-3; a weak D match, TRBD2 (5 bases). The CDR3 covers 14 residues. Looked up from germline, CDR1 is MRHNA and CDR2 is SNTAGT. The germline V and J ends were trimmed by 6 bases and 0 bases, with 10 bases remaining between them. CDR3 protein: CASRPGISTDTQYF. The CDR3 nucleotides are TGTGCCAGCAGACCGGGAATTAGCACAGATACGCAGTATTTT.

In the case of this clone: Other DNA sequences within the sample encode an identical CDR3. J is TRBJ2-3 and V is TRBV11-2; the D is unclear. The ends were cut back, 2 bases at V and 3 bases at J, with 3 bases in the middle. Germline CDR1 reads SGHAT; CDR2 reads FQNNGV. The CDR3 covers 12 residues. This chain's CDR3 is CASSLRTDTQYF. The CDR3 bases are TGTGCCAGCAGCTTACGTACAGATACGCAGTATTTT.

The V gene is TRBV7-2, the J gene TRBJ2-3, with 11 nucleotides matching TRBD2. The CDR3 extends over 17 amino acids. The germline V gene encodes CDR1 SGHTA and CDR2 FQGNSA. V lost 0 bases, J lost 5 bases, and 7 bases stayed unmatched. CDR3 sequence (DNA): TGTGCCAGCAGCTTAGCCGCTAGCGGGGGGTATATAGATACGCAGTATTTT. Its protein is CASSLAASGGYIDTQYF.